This is a list of T cell receptor beta chains from one sample in a study of OX40 agonist ivuxolimab in advanced cancers. TCRdb's table, derived via immunoSEQ multiplex PCR, lists solely in-frame clones and lacks some. Here the sample spans over 45,000 clones, about 94% being singletons. The sample here was CD4+ or CD8+ T cells sorted from blood, taken in a trial of the OX40 agonist ivuxolimab. The receptors here all came from an adult with an advanced solid tumor such as melanoma, head and neck, liver or kidney cancer. CDR3s include the opening cysteine and the closing phenylalanine or tryptophan. The D gene is left open where the match is weak. Expanded clones are given a class, and other clones once, few, many or no size at all.

-,TRBJ2-1,TRBV27,-,CASSLFGGGMTDEQFF,TGTGCCAGCAGTTTATTTGGCGGGGGCATGACAGATGAGCAGTTCTTC
-,TRBJ2-2,TRBV28,-,CASRPLETGELFF,TGTGCCAGCAGGCCACTAGAAACCGGGGAGCTGTTTTTT
-,TRBJ2-7,TRBV4-1,TRBD2,CASSPSGLAVYEQYF,TGCGCCAGCAGCCCCTCAGGACTAGCGGTCTACGAGCAGTACTTC
-,TRBJ2-2,TRBV9,-,CASSVDGGGELFF,TGTGCCAGCAGCGTAGATGGGGGCGGGGAGCTGTTTTTT
few,TRBJ1-2,TRBV6-1,-,CASSEVGTLSGYTF,TGTGCCAGCAGTGAGGTGGGGACTCTTTCGGGCTACACCTTC
-,TRBJ2-5,TRBV7-8,-,CASSLGGIVTQYF,TGTGCCAGCAGCTTGGGCGGGATTGTTACCCAGTACTTC
few,TRBJ1-1,TRBV6-1,-,CASRTVQNTEAFF,TGTGCCAGCAGAACAGTCCAGAACACTGAAGCTTTCTTT
-,TRBJ1-4,TRBV27,TRBD1,CASSSPGGGNEKLFF,TGTGCCAGCAGTTCGCCAGGGGGCGGAAATGAAAAACTGTTTTTT
-,TRBJ2-7,TRBV28,TRBD2,CASSSRLAGGYEQYF,TGTGCCAGCAGTTCGAGATTAGCGGGAGGCTACGAGCAGTACTTC
-,TRBJ2-1,TRBV28,-,CASSLRVHVQFF,TGTGCCAGCAGTTTAAGGGTCCATGTTCAGTTCTTC
-,TRBJ1-1,TRBV7-9,-,CASSLVGVHSLNTEAFF,TGTGCCAGCAGCTTAGTAGGGGTTCACAGTCTGAACACTGAAGCTTTCTTT
-,TRBJ2-3,TRBV11-1,-,CASSLERVATDTQYF,TGTGCCAGCAGCTTAGAGAGGGTAGCGACAGATACGCAGTATTTT
medium-sized,TRBJ1-1,TRBV27,-,CASSLWAGGNTEAFF,TGTGCCAGCAGTTTATGGGCAGGAGGGAACACTGAAGCTTTCTTT